This is a list of T cell receptor beta chains from one sample in a study of T cell responses to AZD1222 COVID-19 vaccine. Clones were sequenced by immunoSEQ multiplex PCR, and TCRdb holds only the in-frame ones, with some missing. The sample consists of 85,000 to 130,000 clones, over 85% of them appearing once. Sequencing was performed on peripheral blood, taken on day 0 of AZD1222 vaccination. These receptors were collected from an adult in good health. Both conserved end residues are part of each CDR3. Each record gives: V gene, D gene, J gene, clone size, CDR3 DNA, CDR3 protein. D genes are given only for firm matches. Expanded clones are given a class, and other clones once, few, many or no size at all.

>TRBV11-3|TRBD1|TRBJ2-7|.
TGTGCCAGCAGCCCCGGGACAGGGGGCGGCGAGCAGTACTTC
CASSPGTGGGEQYF
>TRBV30|TRBD1|TRBJ2-6|.
TGTGCCTCCCGGGACAGAATCTCTGGGGCCAACGTCCTGACTTTC
CASRDRISGANVLTF
>TRBV18|.|TRBJ2-7|.
TGTGCCAGCTCACCACAATACACCTCCTACGAGCAGTACTTC
CASSPQYTSYEQYF
>TRBV3-1/TRBV3-2|TRBD1|TRBJ2-2|.
TGTGCCAGCAGTGCCGGGACAGGGAACACCGGGGAGCTGTTTTTT
CASSAGTGNTGELFF
>TRBV28|.|TRBJ2-1|.
TGTGCCAGCAGTTGGCGTATCAGGGCTGGTGAGCAGTTCTTC
CASSWRIRAGEQFF
>TRBV7-3|.|TRBJ2-1|.
TGTGCCAGCAGCTTAAGTAGCGGAGGGTATGGTGAGCAGTTCTTC
CASSLSSGGYGEQFF
>TRBV10-2|TRBD2|TRBJ2-7|.
TGCGCCAGACCGACTAGCGGTACCTACGAGCAGTACTTC
CARPTSGTYEQYF
>TRBV11-2|TRBD2|TRBJ2-7|.
TGTGCCAGCAAACCCTTAGGACTAGCGGGCTCCTACGAGCAGTACTTC
CASKPLGLAGSYEQYF
>TRBV15|.|TRBJ1-2|few
TGTGCCACCAGCAGAGCGCGGGGCAGGGGATACTATGGCTACACCTTC
CATSRARGRGYYGYTF
>TRBV24-1|.|TRBJ2-2|.
TGTGCCACCAGTGACTCTACACGGGAGCTGTTTTTT
CATSDSTRELFF
>TRBV11-3|.|TRBJ1-1|.
TGTGCCAGCAGCTCTGGCGGGGCTCGTATCACTGAAGCTTTCTTT
CASSSGGARITEAFF
>TRBV30|.|TRBJ1-3|.
TGTGCCTGGAAACCAGCTAGCTCTGGAAACACCATATATTTT
CAWKPASSGNTIYF
>TRBV28|TRBD2|TRBJ2-7|.
TGTGCCAGCAGTTTATCGGGCGGGAGTATTTACGAGCAGTACTTC
CASSLSGGSIYEQYF
>TRBV3-1/TRBV3-2|TRBD2|TRBJ2-7|.
TGTGCCAGCAGCCCTAGCGGGAGAGCCTACGAGCAGTACTTC
CASSPSGRAYEQYF
>TRBV19|.|TRBJ1-3|.
TGTGCCAGTAGTCCGCAGGGGTATGGAAACACCATATATTTT
CASSPQGYGNTIYF
>TRBV6-2/TRBV6-3|.|TRBJ1-1|.
TGTGCCAGCAGTTACTTGCCGGGAAACCTGAACACTGAAGCTTTCTTT
CASSYLPGNLNTEAFF
>TRBV9|TRBD1|TRBJ1-2|.
TGTGCCAGCAGCGAGGGGGACAGGGAAGAATATGGCTACACCTTC
CASSEGDREEYGYTF
>TRBV6-5|TRBD1|TRBJ1-6|.
TGTGCCAGCTCTACAGGGGTTAGGTCACCCCTCCACTTT
CASSTGVRSPLHF
>TRBV18|TRBD2|TRBJ2-3|.
TGTGCCAGCTCACCATCAAGCGGGAGGGTAGATACGCAGTATTTT
CASSPSSGRVDTQYF
>TRBV5-6|.|TRBJ1-2|.
TGTGCCAGCAGCGCGCAAGCTGTCGATGGCTACACCTTC
CASSAQAVDGYTF
>TRBV3-1/TRBV3-2|TRBD1|TRBJ2-3|.
TGTGCCAGCAGCCAAGTAGGGACAGGGGGCACAGATACGCAGTATTTT
CASSQVGTGGTDTQYF
>TRBV7-7|.|TRBJ2-7|.
TGTGCTAGCAGTCTTAGCGGCTCCTACGAGCAGTACTTC
CASSLSGSYEQYF
>TRBV3-1/TRBV3-2|.|TRBJ2-5|.
TGTGCCAGCAGCCCACCACAGGATTATAGGGAGACCCAGTACTTC
CASSPPQDYRETQYF
>TRBV6-2/TRBV6-3|.|TRBJ2-7|.
TGTGCCAGCAGCCGCAGGGAAGGGCAGTACTTC
CASSRREGQYF
>TRBV21-1|.|TRBJ2-7|.
TGTGCCAGCACTCCCCGGTTTCGCGGGAGGGCCGTTTACGAGCAGTACTTC
CASTPRFRGRAVYEQYF
>TRBV7-2|.|TRBJ1-1|once
TGTGCCAGCAGCTTTAAGGGAGACACTGAAGCTTTCTTT
CASSFKGDTEAFF
>TRBV29-1|TRBD1|TRBJ1-4|.
TGCAGCGCTGCGACAGGGTGGGGTGAAAAACTGTTTTTT
CSAATGWGEKLFF
>TRBV6-5|.|TRBJ1-1|.
TGTGCCAGCAGCCCCAGGGGAGGAGGGACTGAAGCTTTCTTT
CASSPRGGGTEAFF
>TRBV11-3|TRBD1|TRBJ2-5|.
TGTGCCAGCAGCCCAAAAAGACAGGGGGAGACCCAGTACTTC
CASSPKRQGETQYF
>TRBV5-4|.|TRBJ2-3|.
TGTGCCAGCAGCTTGGCCCGGAACACCTACACAGATACGCAGTATTTT
CASSLARNTYTDTQYF
>TRBV27|.|TRBJ1-6|.
TGTGCCAGCAGTTTCGAGGCCGGCTATAATTCACCCCTCCACTTT
CASSFEAGYNSPLHF
>TRBV3-1/TRBV3-2|TRBD1|TRBJ1-2|.
TGTGCCAGCAGCCAATCCGACAGGGGAAACTATGGCTACACCTTC
CASSQSDRGNYGYTF
>TRBV11-2|TRBD2|TRBJ2-1|.
TGTGCCAGCAGCTTCCTTAGGGAGGGGTCGACTCGGAGGGGTGAGCAGTTCTTC
CASSFLREGSTRRGEQFF
>TRBV7-8|.|TRBJ2-1|.
TGTGCCAGCAGCCCGGGACTCCGGGTGGGTAATGAGCAGTTCTTC
CASSPGLRVGNEQFF
>TRBV9|TRBD2|TRBJ2-3|.
TGTGCCAGCAGCGTAGCGGAATGGACTAGCGGGATGTTAGATACGCAGTATTTT
CASSVAEWTSGMLDTQYF
>TRBV11-3|.|TRBJ2-7|.
TGTGCCAGCAGCTATACGGGGGAGCAGTACTTC
CASSYTGEQYF
>TRBV15|TRBD2|TRBJ2-2|.
TGTGCCACCAGCAGTTCCGTACGGCTAGCGGGAGGGAACACCGGGGAGCTGTTTTTT
CATSSSVRLAGGNTGELFF
>TRBV5-6|TRBD1|TRBJ2-1|.
TGTGCCAGCAGCACGGGACAGGGGGGGCCCTACAATGAGCAGTTCTTC
CASSTGQGGPYNEQFF
>TRBV28|.|TRBJ1-6|.
TGTGCCAGCAGTTCTTGGGATCATAATTCACCCCTCCACTTT
CASSSWDHNSPLHF
>TRBV5-6|.|TRBJ2-7|.
TGTGCCAGCAGCGTCATGGGGGGCTCCTACGAGCAGTACTTC
CASSVMGGSYEQYF
>TRBV4-1|.|TRBJ1-1|.
TGCGCCAGCAGCCTGGCAGGTGACCAAACGACTGAAGCTTTCTTT
CASSLAGDQTTEAFF
>TRBV27|TRBD2|TRBJ2-2|.
TGTGCCAGCAGTTTCATCACAATTAGCGGGAGTGCCGGGGAGCTGTTTTTT
CASSFITISGSAGELFF
>TRBV21-1|.|TRBJ2-2|.
TGTGCCAGCAGCAAGGGCGGGCTAGCGGAGCCTACCGGGGAGCTGTTTTTT
CASSKGGLAEPTGELFF